Shown below are 30 T cell receptor beta chains from a single sample sequenced in a study of human T cells and chemical hapten exposure. Time point indicated: patch test 1, 2 weeks after DPC sensitization. Treatment described: therapeutic diphenylcyclopropenone sensitization with weekly scalp DPC. Total RNA was extracted from unfractionated whole blood. TCRdb independently ran MiXCR on the RACE reads; one entry per CDR3 protein. The sample has some 52,000 distinct CDR3 sequences; 9.5% to 11% are singletons. The sequencing here drew on whole blood, taken in connection with sensitization to the hapten diphenylcyclopropenone (DPC). These TCRs come from a woman aged 40 to 50 with alopecia areata. Some clones in this sample may be carry-over from other donors' samples.

The CDR3 is CASSSRMTSGGPGSYEQYF. CDR3 DNA sequence: TGTGCCAGCAGCTCCCGTATGACTAGCGGGGGGCCCGGATCCTACGAGCAGTACTTC. V and J are TRBV11-2 and TRBJ2-7; 13 bases align to TRBD2. From germline, CDR1 is SGHAT and CDR2 FQNNGV. This CDR3 is built from 19 residues. The ends lost 4 bases at V and 1 base at J; junction bases unmatched: 13.

In this sample, this clonotype turned up many times. J is TRBJ1-5 and V is TRBV20-1; 12 nucleotides align to TRBD1. V shed 0 bases, J shed 1 base, and the junction held 7 bases outside the gene matches. This CDR3 contains 18 residues. Germline CDR1 DFQATT, CDR2 SNEGSKA (reference sequence). This CDR3 is CSARDPGQGAMSNQPQHF. The CDR3 region has the DNA TGCAGTGCTAGAGATCCGGGACAGGGGGCTATGAGCAATCAGCCCCAGCATTTT.

This clonotype was observed many times. The rearrangement links TRBV28 to TRBJ2-7; D is unclear. The germline gives CDR1 MDHEN, CDR2 SYDVKM. The CDR3 totals 11 residues. V was trimmed by 5 bases and J by 7 bases, leaving 9 bases between them. CDR3 bases: TGTGCCAGCAGTGCTTGGGTGGAGCAGTACTTC. Its protein product is CASSAWVEQYF.

The chain combines TRBV11-2 with TRBJ1-6; the D gene is possibly TRBD1 (6 bases). The V and J ends lost 0 bases and 9 bases respectively, with 18 bases between them. Germline CDR1 is SGHAT and CDR2 is FQNNGV. This CDR3 region has 17 residues. CDR3 sequence (DNA): TGTGCCAGCAGCTTAGACCGGGACAACCTCTCATCTTCACCCCTCCACTTT. Protein sequence: CASSLDRDNLSSSPLHF.

The genes are TRBV30 and TRBJ2-7; 12 bases are a match to TRBD2. With 0 bases clipped from V and 13 bases from J, the junction kept 10 bases outside the gene matches. CDR1 and CDR2 from the germline V gene are GTSNPN and SVGIG (reference sequence). The CDR3 has 14 amino acids. The CDR3 coding sequence is TGTGCCTGGAGTGTACTTACTAGCGGGAGGCCCCTCTACTTC. Translation: CAWSVLTSGRPLYF.

This clonotype showed up just a few times. This sequence joins TRBV3-1 and TRBJ1-2; the match to TRBD1 covers 9 bases. The V segment lost 5 bases and the J segment 8 bases; nucleotides outside the gene matches: 9. Germline lookup yields CDR1 LGHDT and CDR2 YNNKEL (reference sequence). The CDR3 contains 14 residues. The CDR3 bases are TGTGCCAGCAGCGCCTGGGACAGGGAGGTCGGCTACACCTTC. Translating it yields CASSAWDREVGYTF.

Ten or more counts support this clonotype. This chain uses TRBV11-3 with TRBJ2-2, with D tentatively TRBD2 (6 bases). Germline CDR1 and CDR2: SGHNT and YENEEA. V lost 6 bases and J 1 base, leaving 9 bases between the germline ends. The CDR3 has 14 amino acids. CDR3 protein: CASRGAGNTGELFF. DNA for the CDR3: TGTGCCAGCAGAGGAGCGGGGAACACCGGGGAGCTGTTTTTT.

This chain links TRBV6-6 with TRBJ2-7; 9 bases are a match to TRBD2. The CDR3 spans 13 residues. J lost 5 bases, V lost 4 bases, and 3 bases had no gene match. Germline V gene lookup returns CDR1 MNHNY and CDR2 SVGAGI (reference sequence). CDR3 residues: CASSFGLANEQYF. In DNA form, the CDR3 reads TGTGCCAGCAGTTTTGGACTAGCGAACGAGCAGTACTTC.

This clonotype was detected only a few times. The chain couples TRBV20-1 to TRBJ2-5; D is perhaps TRBD2 (7 bases). Trimming pared 4 bases from V and 3 bases from J, leaving 18 bases between. The germline V gene has CDR1 DFQATT and CDR2 SNEGSKA (reference sequence). This CDR3 is built from 15 residues. The chain's CDR3 is CSATSWGGAKETQYF. Written as DNA, the CDR3 is TGCAGTGCTACGTCCTGGGGGGGGGCAAAAGAGACCCAGTACTTC.

The chain has TRBV11-2 and TRBJ2-3, with D maybe TRBD2 (6 bases). Germline CDR1 reads SGHAT; CDR2 reads FQNNGV. The CDR3 is 15 amino acids. V shed 1 base and J shed 4 bases, with 12 bases lying between them. CDR3 coding DNA: TGTGCCAGCAGCTTAGGGACTATATTCGCAGATACGCAGTATTTT. This codes for CASSLGTIFADTQYF.

This clonotype was seen repeatedly, ten times or more. The chain employs TRBV11-3 and TRBJ1-2, with 7 bases aligning to TRBD1. The length of the CDR3 is 14 residues. With V trimmed by 5 bases and J by 4 bases, 7 bases remained unmatched. Germline CDR1 SGHNT, CDR2 YENEEA. The CDR3 loop is CASSQQTGSYGYTF. CDR3 coding DNA: TGTGCCAGCAGCCAGCAGACAGGGAGCTATGGCTACACCTTC. Full variable domain (rest looked up from reference TRBV11-3 and TRBJ1-2): EAGVVQSPRYKIIEKKQPVAFWCNPISGHNTLYWYLQNLGQGPELLIRYENEEAVDDSQLPKDRFSAERLKGVDSTLKIQPAELGDSAVYLCASSQQTGSYGYTFGSGTRLTVV.

The sample holds many counts of this clonotype. The V gene is TRBV5-1, the J gene TRBJ2-5; 7 bases match TRBD2. This CDR3 is built from 15 residues. V shed 6 bases, J shed 4 bases, and the junction held 12 bases outside the gene matches. The germline V gene encodes CDR1 SGHRS and CDR2 YFSETQ. CDR3 amino acids: CASTHGGSGGETQYF. CDR3 DNA sequence: TGCGCCAGCACTCACGGAGGGTCGGGAGGAGAGACCCAGTACTTC.

This clonotype was counted only a few times. The chain links TRBV5-5 to TRBJ2-7; D possibly corresponds to TRBD2 (5 bases). From germline, CDR1 is SGHKS and CDR2 YYEKEE (reference sequence). This CDR3 spans 12 amino acids. V was clipped by 4 bases and J by 6 bases, with 11 bases between them. The CDR3 region is CASSNTGVEQYF. DNA for the CDR3: TGTGCCAGCAGCAATACCGGGGTCGAGCAGTACTTC.

The chain is built from TRBV20-1 and TRBJ2-7; 9 bases are a match to TRBD2. Germline CDR1 reads DFQATT; CDR2 reads SNEGSKA (reference sequence). The CDR3 length is 14 residues. J gave up 2 bases and V 3 bases, and 5 bases lay outside the gene matches. The CDR3 coding sequence is TGCAGTGCTAGGAGGACTAGCGCGGCCTACGAGCAGTACTTC. As protein: CSARRTSAAYEQYF.

This clonotype was recorded a few times. The rearrangement joins TRBV2 to TRBJ2-7; D may be TRBD2 (6 bases). Germline CDR1 SNHLY, CDR2 FYNNEI. V lost 8 bases and J lost 3, with 11 bases in between. The CDR3 is 12 amino acids. Here the CDR3 reads CASRGINYEQYF. In DNA form, the CDR3 reads TGTGCCAGCCGGGGGATTAACTACGAGCAGTACTTC.

The rearrangement uses TRBV24-1 and TRBJ1-1, with D uncertain. Germline values: CDR1 KGHDR, CDR2 SFDVKD. The CDR3 covers 13 residues. Between the trimmed V and J ends, which lost 4 bases and 0 bases, there was a span of 5 bases. Here the CDR3 reads CATSDPMNTEAFF. In DNA, the CDR3 is TGTGCCACCAGTGACCCAATGAACACTGAAGCTTTCTTT.

This clonotype was picked up many times. The V and J genes are TRBV20-1 and TRBJ1-1, with D hard to call. CDR1 and CDR2 from the germline V gene are DFQATT and SNEGSKA (reference sequence). The CDR3 loop spans 12 amino acids. V dropped 6 bases and J dropped 0 bases, with 8 bases sitting between them. The CDR3 coding sequence is TGCAGTGCACCACCCGTGAACACTGAAGCTTTCTTT. Protein product: CSAPPVNTEAFF.

This clonotype occurred a few times. J is TRBJ2-3 and V is TRBV19, with D perhaps assigned TRBD1 or TRBD2 (6 bases each). The germline V gene has CDR1 LNHDA and CDR2 SQIVND (reference sequence). CDR3 length: 17 amino acids. V was trimmed by 3 bases and J by 0 bases, leaving 16 bases between them. The CDR3 here is CASSIRGPFTSTDTQYF. Written as DNA, the CDR3 is TGTGCCAGTAGTATTCGGGGGCCATTTACTAGCACAGATACGCAGTATTTT.

This clonotype came up a few times. V is TRBV3-1 and J is TRBJ1-2, with D possibly matching TRBD1 (5 bases). V lost 8 bases to trimming and J lost 4 bases, with 14 bases between them. Germline V gives CDR1 LGHDT, CDR2 YNNKEL (reference sequence). The CDR3 has 13 residues. CDR3 in amino acids: CASGAGLFYGYTF. The CDR3 DNA sequence: TGTGCCAGCGGGGCAGGGCTATTCTATGGCTACACCTTC.

This clonotype was seen a handful of times. The J gene is TRBJ1-1, the V gene TRBV12-3 or TRBV12-4, with D unresolved. This CDR3 is built from 11 residues. V was trimmed by 6 bases and J by 1 base, leaving 3 bases between them. The CDR3 is CASSENTEAFF. The CDR3 DNA reads TGTGCCAGCAGCGAGAACACTGAAGCTTTCTTT.

This clonotype has at least ten counts. The genes are TRBV7-6 and TRBJ2-5; 12 bases match TRBD2. The germline V gene has CDR1 SGHVS and CDR2 FNYEAQ. V was clipped by 3 bases and J by 4 bases; unmatched bases: 3. The CDR3 totals 15 residues. The CDR3 DNA sequence: TGTGCCAGCAGCTTCCTAGCGGGAGGGAGAGAGACCCAGTACTTC. This gives the protein CASSFLAGGRETQYF.

In its sample, this clonotype was seen a few times. The rearrangement links TRBV18 to TRBJ1-5; unclear D gene. This CDR3 is 15 amino acids long. V was shortened by 2 bases and J by 0 bases, with 8 bases between the two germline ends. The germline V gene encodes CDR1 KGHSH and CDR2 LQKENI. The CDR3 loop is CASSPSSHSNQPQHF. CDR3 nucleotide sequence: TGTGCCAGCTCACCATCCAGTCATAGCAATCAGCCCCAGCATTTT.

This clonotype turned up a few times. V usage is TRBV6-2 or TRBV6-3 and J usage is TRBJ2-7; D assignment may be TRBD1 or TRBD2 (5 bases each). This CDR3 spans 14 amino acids. The V gene's germline CDR1 is MNHEY and CDR2 SVGEGT. Trimming took 1 base from V and 2 from J, leaving 9 bases between them. This CDR3 reads CASSYLGDPYEQYF. As DNA, the CDR3 is TGTGCCAGCAGTTACTTGGGGGACCCCTACGAGCAGTACTTC.

V gene TRBV4-3 combines with J gene TRBJ1-1, with 7 bases aligning to TRBD1. This CDR3 is 15 amino acids long. Germline CDR1 reads LGHNA; CDR2 reads YSLEER. The junction had 9 bases not matched to a gene; V was cut back by 3 bases and J by 5 bases. The CDR3 DNA reads as TGCGCCAGCAGCCATCACAATCTACAGGGGACTGAAGCTTTCTTT. Protein sequence: CASSHHNLQGTEAFF.

Regarding this clonotype: A much larger clone differs by one base, so this may be a read error. V usage is TRBV10-3 and J usage is TRBJ2-1, with D possibly TRBD1 on 6 matching bases. V dropped 4 bases and J dropped 8 bases, with 12 bases sitting between them. This CDR3 spans 13 amino acids. The germline V gene encodes CDR1 ENHRY and CDR2 SYGVKD. This CDR3 reads CAISGGPNDEQFF. The CDR3 DNA reads as TGTGCCATCAGTGGGGGGCCGAACGATGAGCAGTTCTTC.

This clonotype came up many times. This chain connects TRBV10-3 to TRBJ2-7; 10 bases are a match to TRBD2. The V and J ends lost 0 bases and 5 bases, in that order; junction bases with no gene match: 10. Germline values: CDR1 ENHRY, CDR2 SYGVKD. This CDR3 spans 17 amino acids. The CDR3 is CAISESIGLAESNEQYF. DNA of the CDR3: TGTGCCATCAGTGAGTCGATTGGACTAGCGGAGTCTAACGAGCAGTACTTC.

This clonotype was recorded many times. The rearrangement uses TRBV7-2 and TRBJ2-1, with TRBD2 matching over 9 bases. CDR1 and CDR2 (germline): SGHTA, FQGNSA. Trimming cost V 2 bases and J 9 bases; bases outside gene matches: 5. The CDR3 loop spans 14 amino acids. The DNA for the CDR3 is TGTGCCAGCAGCTTATCGGGACTAGCTGGTGAGCAGTTCTTC. Translated, it gives CASSLSGLAGEQFF. Full variable domain (remainder filled in from reference TRBV7-2 and TRBJ2-1): GAGVSQSPSNKVTEKGKDVELRCDPISGHTALYWYRQSLGQGLEFLIYFQGNSAPDKSGLPSDRFSAERTGGSVSTLTIQRTQQEDSAVYLCASSLSGLAGEQFFGPGTRLTVL.

This clonotype appeared many times. In nucleotides, the CDR3 is TGTGCTAGTGGTTTGGTACAGACTGAAGCTTTCTTT. The encoded protein is CASGLVQTEAFF. The chain recombines TRBV12-5 with TRBJ1-1, with D unclear. V lost 0 bases, J lost 5 bases, and 4 bases lay in between. The CDR3 is 12 residues long. Per the germline V gene, CDR1 is LGHNT and CDR2 is FRNRAP.

This clonotype was detected a few times. The rearrangement links TRBV30 to TRBJ2-2; D is unresolved. The CDR3 covers 13 residues. Looked up from germline, CDR1 is GTSNPN and CDR2 is SVGIG (reference sequence). Trimming shortened V by 4 bases and J by 6 bases, and 12 bases separated the two germline ends. CDR3 coding DNA: TGTGCCTGGACAGTGGGCAGGCCCGGGGAGCTGTTTTTT. It specifies CAWTVGRPGELFF.

In this sample, this clonotype turned up a few times. The V and J genes are TRBV11-2 and TRBJ2-1; no clear D. V lost 1 base to trimming and J lost 6 bases, with 7 bases between them. The CDR3 length is 13 residues. Germline V gene lookup returns CDR1 SGHAT and CDR2 FQNNGV. CDR3 amino acids: CASSLGHPNEQFF. In nucleotides, the CDR3 is TGTGCCAGCAGCTTAGGTCACCCCAATGAGCAGTTCTTC. Full variable domain (outside the CDR3, taken from reference TRBV11-2 and TRBJ2-1): EAGVAQSPRYKIIEKRQSVAFWCNPISGHATLYWYQQILGQGPKLLIQFQNNGVVDDSQLPKDRFSAERLKGVDSTLKIQPAKLEDSAVYLCASSLGHPNEQFFGPGTRLTVL.